The clone carrying this TCR beta chain was recorded at least ten times. Its antigen is as yet unknown. The sample belongs to a study of T-cell memory formation after mild COVID-19. Study overall: Clustering of TCRs was largely donor specific. Study results and caveats: Later expanders leaned CD4+, whereas clones that contracted between day 15 and 85 were balanced CD4/CD8. SARS-CoV-2 specificity was not confirmed for second-wave clones peaking on day 37. The main location of contracting CD4+ clones was CM and EM, and that of contracting CD8+ clones was EMRA.

TCRdb called the 5' RACE reads again in MiXCR, with one record for every CDR3 protein. Of more than 250,000 distinct CDR3 sequences listed, 15% to 20% are singletons. This TCR came from a man younger than 35 who had mild COVID-19 (a few samples of this study predate the infection). Cell type and time point are not known. Sequencing was done on a sample of PBMCs or a T cell subset sorted from them (not recorded which).

CDR3 protein: CASSYSKGGAHTEAFF. In DNA form, the CDR3 reads TGTGCCAGCAGTTACTCAAAGGGGGGGGCCCACACTGAAGCTTTCTTT. This sequence joins TRBV6-5 and TRBJ1-1, with D perhaps TRBD1 (6 bases). V was pared by 0 bases and J by 3 bases, with 14 bases between. The germline gives CDR1 MNHEY, CDR2 SVGAGI. This CDR3 has 16 residues.